These 31 T cell receptor beta chains came from one sample sequenced in a study of blood T cell repertoires in COVID-19. Profiled with immunoSEQ multiplex PCR; TCRdb holds only in-frame clones, not every one. Among 350,000 to 450,000 clones listed, over 75% were seen once. Material: PBMCs or T cells enriched from blood (not recorded which). Receptors originate from a woman aged 18-29 years who had been exposed to COVID-19.

This chain links TRBV4-2 with TRBJ2-1; D gene ambiguous. In germline, CDR1 is LGHNA, CDR2 YNFKEQ. Trimming stripped 5 bases from V and 8 bases from J, with 7 bases between. CDR3 size: 11 residues. The CDR3: CASSSNYEQFF. The CDR3 DNA reads TGTGCCAGCAGCTCGAACTATGAGCAGTTCTTC.

This sequence joins TRBV19 and TRBJ1-5; D ambiguous. Germline V gene data show CDR1 as LNHDA and CDR2 as SQIVND (reference sequence). The CDR3 is made up of 15 amino acids. V lost 3 bases and J lost 5, with 14 bases in between. The CDR3 sequence is CASSMAGMGYQPQHF. CDR3 in DNA: TGTGCCAGTAGTATGGCGGGAATGGGGTATCAGCCCCAGCATTTT.

V is TRBV7-6 and J is TRBJ1-3; tentative D call: TRBD1 (5 bases). The V end lost 1 base, the J end lost 10 bases, and 20 bases lay between the germline ends. The CDR3 has 16 amino acids. Looked up from germline, CDR1 is SGHVS and CDR2 is FNYEAQ. The CDR3 loop reads CASSLGRGKLERTIYF. As DNA, the CDR3 is TGTGCCAGCAGCTTAGGACGGGGGAAACTGGAACGGACCATATATTTT. Together with reference TRBV7-6 and TRBJ1-3, the CDR3 gives the full variable domain: GAGVSQSPRYKVTKRGQDVALRCDPISGHVSLYWYRQALGQGPEFLTYFNYEAQQDKSGLPNDRFSAERPEGSISTLTIQRTEQRDSAMYRCASSLGRGKLERTIYFGEGSWLTVV.

V usage is TRBV3-1 (or the pseudogene TRBV3-2) and J usage is TRBJ2-2, with 8 bases identical to TRBD2. Germline V gene lookup returns CDR1 LGHDT and CDR2 YNNKEL (reference sequence). V shed 4 bases and J 5 bases; nucleotides not matched to a gene: 9. The CDR3 has 16 residues. CDR3 sequence (DNA): TGTGCCAGCAGCCTTGGGACTAGTCTATTGACCGGGGAGCTGTTTTTT. This gives the protein CASSLGTSLLTGELFF.

V usage is TRBV28 and J usage is TRBJ2-7, with TRBD1 matching over 8 bases. V lost 6 bases to trimming and J lost 3 bases; unmatched junction nucleotides: 7. This CDR3 spans 14 amino acids. The germline V gene has CDR1 MDHEN and CDR2 SYDVKM. CDR3: CASSRTGMSYEQYF. CDR3 sequence (DNA): TGTGCCAGCAGCCGGACAGGGATGAGCTACGAGCAGTACTTC.

The genes are TRBV9 and TRBJ2-5; D perhaps matches TRBD1 (6 bases). The CDR3 length is 14 residues. Trimming removed 0 bases from V and 4 bases from J, with 10 bases in between. Germline lookup yields CDR1 SGDLS and CDR2 YYNGEE. The CDR3 sequence is CASSVDPGAETQYF. CDR3 DNA: TGTGCCAGCAGCGTAGATCCAGGGGCAGAGACCCAGTACTTC.

This clone has a single count. The genes are TRBV28 and TRBJ2-7, with 12 bases fitting TRBD1. The germline CDR1 and CDR2 sequences are MDHEN and SYDVKM. V trimming: 4 bases; J trimming: 13 bases; junction bases outside the gene matches: 17. This CDR3 region has 16 residues. CDR3 DNA: TGTGCCAGCAGTTCCTATCCGGGACAGGGGGCTCTCCGTCTATACTTC. Encoded protein: CASSSYPGQGALRLYF.

The CDR3 is CASSQGTSQETQYF. The CDR3 DNA is TGCGCCAGCAGCCAAGGGACTTCCCAAGAGACCCAGTACTTC. V gene TRBV4-3 combines with J gene TRBJ2-5; a weak D match, TRBD2 (5 bases). This CDR3 contains 14 residues. Trimming shortened V by 1 base and J by 1 base, and 7 bases separated the two germline ends. Germline CDR1 LGHNA, CDR2 YSLEER.

This chain joins TRBV27 and TRBJ2-6; no firm D call. CDR3 size: 16 residues. Per the germline V gene, CDR1 is MNHEY and CDR2 is SMNVEV (reference sequence). Deletions cut 1 base from V and 0 bases from J, with 7 bases between. The CDR3 reads CASSLLGASGANVLTF. The DNA of the CDR3 is TGTGCCAGCAGTTTATTAGGAGCCTCTGGGGCCAACGTCCTGACTTTC.

This chain uses TRBV6-5 with TRBJ2-3; D is unclear. Trimming stripped 2 bases from V and 6 bases from J, with 6 bases between. CDR3 length: 12 residues. Germline CDR1 is MNHEY and CDR2 is SVGAGI. CDR3 nucleotides: TGTGCCAGCAGTTACGCCGGGGATACGCAGTATTTT. Its translation is CASSYAGDTQYF.

The J gene is TRBJ2-5, the V gene TRBV10-3, with 7 bases matching TRBD2. This CDR3 comprises 17 residues. V shed 6 bases, J shed 1 base, and the junction held 14 bases outside the gene matches. Germline values: CDR1 ENHRY, CDR2 SYGVKD. For the CDR3, the DNA is TGTGCCATCAGGGACCTCCTGGGGGGGGGATCCCAAGAGACCCAGTACTTC. It translates to CAIRDLLGGGSQETQYF.

The chain recombines TRBV14 with TRBJ1-1, with 7 bases matching TRBD1. The V segment lost 4 bases and the J segment 2 bases; nucleotides outside the gene matches: 7. Germline lookup yields CDR1 SGHDN and CDR2 FVKESK. This CDR3 has 15 residues. The CDR3 region has the DNA TGTGCCAGCAGCCTGGACAGGTATCAAAACACTGAAGCTTTCTTT. Translated: CASSLDRYQNTEAFF.

This clone came up once. CDR3: CASSETLGGNTEAFF. The CDR3 DNA sequence: TGTGCCAGCAGTGAAACCCTAGGGGGGAACACTGAAGCTTTCTTT. The chain is built from TRBV6-1 and TRBJ1-1; maybe TRBD1 (6 bases). Germline assignment: CDR1 MNHNS and CDR2 SASEGT. The CDR3 covers 15 residues. Trimming cost V 2 bases and J 1 base, with 11 bases left between them.

This clone came up once. The chain uses TRBV29-1 and TRBJ2-1; D remains ambiguous. This CDR3 region has 10 residues. The V and J ends lost 5 bases and 8 bases respectively, with 7 bases between them. Germline loops: CDR1 SQVTM, CDR2 ANQGSEA. This chain's CDR3 is CSVPDYEQFF. The CDR3 DNA follows: TGCAGCGTTCCTGACTATGAGCAGTTCTTC.

The gene calls are TRBV7-2 and TRBJ1-6; D perhaps matches TRBD1 (5 bases). This CDR3 spans 15 amino acids. Germline V gene data show CDR1 as SGHTA and CDR2 as FQGNSA. V dropped 6 bases and J dropped 10 bases, with 19 bases sitting between them. CDR3 in amino acids: CASRSGGQGGSPLHF. CDR3 DNA sequence: TGTGCCAGCAGGTCAGGAGGGCAGGGAGGCTCACCCCTCCACTTT.

The rearrangement joins TRBV9 to TRBJ2-7, with D maybe TRBD2 (6 bases). Germline V gene lookup returns CDR1 SGDLS and CDR2 YYNGEE. The CDR3 has 16 amino acids. The germline V and J ends were trimmed by 4 bases and 4 bases, with 21 bases remaining between them. CDR3 sequence: CASSKTPNGGGYEQYF. Written as DNA, the CDR3 is TGTGCCAGCAGCAAGACCCCTAACGGTGGAGGGTACGAGCAGTACTTC.

The genes are TRBV28 and TRBJ2-1; D might be TRBD2 (7 bases). The V end lost 4 bases, the J end lost 6 bases, and 16 bases lay between the germline ends. Germline CDR1 is MDHEN and CDR2 is SYDVKM. The CDR3 is 15 residues long. CDR3 nucleotides: TGTGCCAGCAGTTCCCTTGGGGGGGCCTCCAATGAGCAGTTCTTC. The encoded protein is CASSSLGGASNEQFF.

This chain uses TRBV28 with TRBJ1-1, with D uncertain. Trimming stripped 1 base from V and 8 bases from J, with 8 bases between. Germline loops: CDR1 MDHEN, CDR2 SYDVKM. This CDR3 contains 12 residues. The CDR3 nucleotides are TGTGCCAGCAGTTTATCCAGGCAGGAAGCTTTCTTT. Amino acid sequence: CASSLSRQEAFF.

CDR3 amino acids: CASSYGPPGGGYTF. CDR3 DNA sequence: TGTGCCAGCAGCTACGGACCCCCAGGGGGCGGCTACACCTTC. This chain connects TRBV5-8 to TRBJ1-2; 8 bases line up with TRBD1. The CDR3 spans 14 residues. CDR1 SGHTS and CDR2 YDEGEE come from the germline V gene. V lost 3 bases and J lost 8; bases outside the gene matches: 9.

The chain uses TRBV10-3 and TRBJ1-1; 8 positions match TRBD1. Germline V gives CDR1 ENHRY, CDR2 SYGVKD. The CDR3 runs to 15 residues. The ends lost 0 bases at V and 7 bases at J; junction bases unmatched: 7. CDR3 loop: CAISESGGTGGEAFF. The CDR3 region has the DNA TGTGCCATCAGTGAGTCCGGGGGGACAGGCGGTGAAGCTTTCTTT.

The V call is TRBV3-1 (or the pseudogene TRBV3-2), the J call TRBJ2-3; no reliable D call. This CDR3 spans 14 amino acids. V lost 3 bases and J lost 1, with 8 bases in between. Germline assignment: CDR1 LGHDT and CDR2 YNNKEL (reference sequence). Here the CDR3 reads CASSQQVGTDTQYF. As DNA, the CDR3 is TGTGCCAGCAGCCAGCAGGTAGGCACAGATACGCAGTATTTT.

This rearrangement joins TRBV6-2 or TRBV6-3 to TRBJ2-1; a weak D match, TRBD1 (6 bases). The CDR3 is made up of 13 amino acids. The germline V gene has CDR1 MNHEY and CDR2 SVGEGT. V was cut by 2 bases and J by 5 bases, with 7 bases left in between. CDR3 sequence (DNA): TGTGCCAGCAGTTACCCAGGGGACAATGAGCAGTTCTTC. Amino acids: CASSYPGDNEQFF.

The genes are TRBV11-2 and TRBJ2-1; D might be TRBD2 (6 bases). Trimming cost V 1 base and J 9 bases, with 16 bases left between them. The V gene's germline CDR1 is SGHAT and CDR2 FQNNGV. The CDR3 sequence is 15 residues long. CDR3 protein: CASSLAGAPFSEQFF. CDR3 in DNA: TGTGCCAGCAGCTTAGCGGGAGCCCCATTTTCTGAGCAGTTCTTC.

This clone has only one observation. The chain links TRBV27 to TRBJ2-2; TRBD2 might be the D (5 bases). Per the germline V gene, CDR1 is MNHEY and CDR2 is SMNVEV (reference sequence). Trimming cost V 2 bases and J 0 bases, with 13 bases left between them. The CDR3 loop spans 17 amino acids. The CDR3 DNA sequence: TGTGCCAGCAGTTTAAACGGAGGATCCGCGAACACCGGGGAGCTGTTTTTT. Translating it yields CASSLNGGSANTGELFF.

This clone was seen only once. The gene calls are TRBV5-1 and TRBJ1-2; D is unclear. The CDR3 runs to 15 residues. The V gene lost 4 bases and the J gene lost 4 bases, with 17 bases spanning the gap. Germline assignment: CDR1 SGHRS and CDR2 YFSETQ. CDR3: CASSQTRPRGYGYTF. The DNA for the CDR3 is TGCGCCAGCAGCCAAACAAGGCCGCGGGGCTATGGCTACACCTTC.

This chain connects TRBV4-1 to TRBJ2-7, with 8 nucleotides matching TRBD1. The length of the CDR3 is 14 residues. Germline V gives CDR1 MGHRA, CDR2 YSYEKL. After removal of 4 bases from V and 2 bases from J, the junction contained 4 bases not matched to a gene. The CDR3 DNA reads as TGCGCCAGCAGCCTAAGGACAGGGACCTACGAGCAGTACTTC. This codes for CASSLRTGTYEQYF.

The genes are TRBV13 and TRBJ2-7, with D hard to call. The CDR3 runs 12 residues. Germline CDR1 and CDR2: PRHDT and FYEKMQ (reference sequence). Trimming took 1 base from V and 5 from J, leaving 6 bases between them. The CDR3 DNA reads TGTGCCAGCAGCTTAGCTTCTGACGAGCAGTACTTC. Protein product: CASSLASDEQYF.

This clone is a singleton in its sample. The rearrangement links TRBV5-6 to TRBJ2-7; 7 positions match TRBD1. The CDR3 runs 14 residues. Trimming took 4 bases from V and 4 from J; bases not matched to a gene: 8. Germline V gene lookup returns CDR1 SGHDT and CDR2 YYEEEE. CDR3 DNA sequence: TGTGCCAGCAGCCTCGGGACAGCTTTGTACGAGCAGTACTTC. Translation gives CASSLGTALYEQYF. Variable domain in full (rest from reference TRBV5-6 and TRBJ2-7): DAGVTQSPTHLIKTRGQQVTLRCSPKSGHDTVSWYQQALGQGPQFIFQYYEEEERQRGNFPDRFSGHQFPNYSSELNVNALLLGDSALYLCASSLGTALYEQYFGPGTRLTVT.

The gene calls are TRBV2 and TRBJ1-3; possible D gene TRBD1, 5 bases. This CDR3 spans 14 amino acids. The V gene's germline CDR1 is SNHLY and CDR2 FYNNEI. The V end was cut by 6 bases, the J end by 0 bases, with 9 bases between. CDR3 in amino acids: CASRGQASGNTIYF. CDR3 nucleotides: TGTGCCAGCAGGGGGCAGGCCTCTGGAAACACCATATATTTT.

The gene calls are TRBV4-2 and TRBJ1-2; possible D gene TRBD1, 6 bases. Trimming removed 1 base from V and 7 bases from J, with 16 bases in between. Germline V gene data show CDR1 as LGHNA and CDR2 as YNFKEQ. The CDR3 spans 15 residues. The CDR3 spells CASSQVSGGRGGYTF. CDR3 in DNA: TGTGCCAGCAGCCAAGTATCCGGGGGGCGAGGTGGCTACACCTTC.

In DNA form, the CDR3 reads TGTGCCACCTCCCCGGGGGTTAGCAATCAGCCCCAGCATTTT. Its protein is CATSPGVSNQPQHF. The V call is TRBV24-1, the J call TRBJ1-5, with D tentatively TRBD1 (5 bases). V lost 9 bases, J lost 0 bases, and 11 bases lay in between. CDR1 is KGHDR, CDR2 SFDVKD, per germline. The CDR3 covers 14 residues.